Listed below are T cell receptor beta chains from one sample, sequenced in a study of vaccination effects on CD4 cells after COVID-19. This table comes from immunoSEQ multiplex PCR, and its TCRdb copy is limited to in-frame clones, with some not included. The table lists around 33,000 clones, approximately 69% of them singletons, with about 8.4% in the top ten. No antigen has been identified for these receptors. Sequencing was performed on CD4+ T cells from PBMCs cultured with SARS-CoV-2 spike peptides, taken after COVID-19 vaccination. The receptors come from a human donor who received a COVID-19 vaccine. Each CDR3 is given with its conserved first and last residue. Fields, in order: clone size, D gene, V gene, J gene, CDR3 protein, CDR3 DNA. A D gene is named only where the DNA matches it firmly. The size entry is marked missing in some rows and otherwise reads once, few, many or a size class.

few,-,TRBV7-2,TRBJ1-4,CASSLALRAVDEKLFF,TGTGCCAGCAGCTTAGCGTTGAGGGCAGTAGATGAAAAACTGTTTTTT
-,-,TRBV20-1,TRBJ2-3,CSASGQGMGTDTQYF,TGCAGTGCTAGTGGGCAGGGGATGGGCACAGATACGCAGTATTTT
-,-,TRBV29-1,TRBJ1-4,CSVEDGNEKLFF,TGCAGCGTTGAAGATGGGAATGAAAAACTGTTTTTT
-,TRBD1,TRBV6-5,TRBJ2-5,CASRTQGAGETQYF,TGTGCCAGCAGAACACAGGGGGCTGGAGAGACCCAGTACTTC
-,-,TRBV5-4,TRBJ2-1,CASSFGPENEQFF,TGTGCCAGCAGCTTCGGCCCTGAGAATGAGCAGTTCTTC
few,-,TRBV6-5,TRBJ2-7,CASSYSSSSYEQYF,TGTGCCAGCAGTTACTCGTCCAGCTCCTACGAGCAGTACTTC
-,-,TRBV6-1,TRBJ1-2,CASSEEGSMDWRTRDYGYTF,TGTGCCAGCAGTGAAGAGGGCAGTATGGATTGGAGGACGAGGGACTATGGCTACACCTTC
-,TRBD1,TRBV5-1,TRBJ1-2,CASSIGQGADGYTF,TGCGCCAGCAGCATCGGACAGGGGGCGGATGGCTACACCTTC
-,-,TRBV18,TRBJ1-4,CASSPSTAATNEKLFF,TGTGCCAGCTCACCCTCGACAGCTGCAACTAATGAAAAACTGTTTTTT
few,-,TRBV2,TRBJ1-1,CASSDIQAFF,TGTGCCAGCAGTGACATCCAGGCTTTCTTT
few,-,TRBV2,TRBJ1-6,CASRGRTGTDSPLHF,TGTGCCAGCAGAGGGAGAACAGGGACCGATTCACCCCTCCACTTT
-,-,TRBV30,TRBJ1-1,CAWSVSANTEAFF,TGTGCCTGGAGTGTGTCAGCAAATACTGAAGCTTTCTTT
-,-,TRBV9,TRBJ2-2,CASSVGTVGSGELFF,TGTGCCAGCAGCGTAGGGACAGTAGGGTCCGGGGAGCTGTTTTTT
few,TRBD1,TRBV27,TRBJ1-4,CASSLQGIGEKLFF,TGTGCCAGCAGTCTACAGGGGATAGGGGAAAAACTGTTTTTT
-,-,TRBV7-8,TRBJ1-1,CASRAGRSEGEAFF,TGTGCCAGCAGGGCGGGACGGTCAGAGGGGGAAGCTTTCTTT
-,-,TRBV13,TRBJ2-7,CASSLGGRSLGEQYF,TGTGCCAGCAGCTTAGGTGGTAGATCCCTTGGGGAGCAGTACTTC
-,TRBD1,TRBV9,TRBJ2-2,CASSARTGQNTGELFF,TGTGCCAGCAGCGCCCGGACAGGCCAAAACACCGGGGAGCTGTTTTTT
once,-,TRBV11-2,TRBJ2-4,CASSLIKKNIQYF,TGTGCCAGCAGCTTAATTAAGAAAAACATTCAGTACTTC
once,-,TRBV27,TRBJ1-5,CASSFNSNQPQHF,TGTGCCAGCAGTTTCAATAGCAATCAGCCCCAGCATTTT
few,-,TRBV3-1/TRBV3-2,TRBJ1-2,CASSLENKRCYTF,TGTGCCAGCAGCCTTGAAAACAAGCGGTGCTACACCTTC
once,TRBD2,TRBV18,TRBJ2-7,CASSPPAREGLEQYF,TGTGCCAGCTCACCGCCTGCGCGGGAGGGCCTGGAGCAGTACTTC
-,TRBD1,TRBV29-1,TRBJ1-1,CSVEKPGGTEAFF,TGCAGCGTTGAAAAGCCAGGGGGGACTGAAGCTTTCTTT
-,-,TRBV7-2,TRBJ2-7,CASSLSGFSWAYEQYF,TGTGCCAGCAGCTTAAGCGGGTTCTCTTGGGCCTACGAGCAGTACTTC
once,-,TRBV6-6,TRBJ1-5,CASSYGHREAQHF,TGTGCCAGCAGTTACGGGCACAGGGAAGCCCAGCATTTT
once,-,TRBV10-3,TRBJ2-2,CAISTSNTGELFF,TGTGCCATCAGTACATCGAACACCGGGGAGCTGTTTTTT
-,TRBD2,TRBV18,TRBJ2-7,CASSPGLAGAYEQYF,TGTGCCAGCTCACCAGGACTAGCGGGGGCCTACGAGCAGTACTTC